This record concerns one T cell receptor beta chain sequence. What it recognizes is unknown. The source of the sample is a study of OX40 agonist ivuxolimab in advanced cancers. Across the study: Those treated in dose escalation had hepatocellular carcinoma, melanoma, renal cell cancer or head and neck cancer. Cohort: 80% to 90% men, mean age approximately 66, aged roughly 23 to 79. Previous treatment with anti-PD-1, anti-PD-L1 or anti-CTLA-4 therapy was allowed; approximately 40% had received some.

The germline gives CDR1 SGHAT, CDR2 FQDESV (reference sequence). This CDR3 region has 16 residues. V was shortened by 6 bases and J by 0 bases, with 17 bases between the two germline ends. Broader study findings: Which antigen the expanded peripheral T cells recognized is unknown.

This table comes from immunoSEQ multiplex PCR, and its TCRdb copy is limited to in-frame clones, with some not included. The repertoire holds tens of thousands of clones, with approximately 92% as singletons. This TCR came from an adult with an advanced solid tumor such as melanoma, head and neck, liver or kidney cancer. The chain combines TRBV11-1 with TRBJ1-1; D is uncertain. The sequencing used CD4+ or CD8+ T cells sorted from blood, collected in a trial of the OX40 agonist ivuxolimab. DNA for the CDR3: TGTGCCAGCAGTCCCAACAGACGCCTCATGAACACTGAAGCTTTCTTT. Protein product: CASSPNRRLMNTEAFF.